A selection of T cell receptor beta chains follows, all from one sample in a study of T cell changes during pregnancy in multiple sclerosis. Only in-frame clones appear in the TCRdb table, and some are missing; sequencing was by immunoSEQ multiplex PCR. The profile shows over 30,000 clones, roughly 91% of them singletons. The specimen comprised CD8+ T cells from peripheral blood mononuclear cells, sampled in the second trimester of pregnancy. These receptors were obtained from a female donor in good health, enrolled as a control in a pregnancy study. Both conserved end residues are part of each CDR3. A D gene is named only where the DNA matches it firmly. Size values are once, few and many counts, or a class for expanded clones, and some rows have none.

NA	TRBV10-3	NA	TRBJ2-5	CAISEPDMGETQYF	TGTGCCATCAGTGAGCCTGACATGGGAGAGACCCAGTACTTC
TRBD1	TRBV25-1	NA	TRBJ2-1	CASSEGQGAAYNEQFF	TGTGCCAGCAGTGAAGGACAGGGGGCGGCTTACAATGAGCAGTTCTTC
NA	TRBV27	NA	TRBJ1-6	CASSLRGSPLHF	TGTGCCAGCAGTTTAAGAGGTTCACCCCTCCACTTT
NA	TRBV27	NA	TRBJ2-7	CASRISGGEQYF	TGTGCCAGCAGGATAAGTGGAGGCGAGCAGTACTTC
TRBD1	TRBV15	NA	TRBJ2-3	CATSRDRGQGENTQYF	TGTGCCACCAGCAGAGATCGGGGACAGGGGGAAAATACGCAGTATTTT
TRBD1	TRBV4-2	once	TRBJ2-4	CASSPRQGIAKNIQYF	TGTGCCAGCAGCCCTCGACAGGGGATAGCCAAAAACATTCAGTACTTC
TRBD1	TRBV30	NA	TRBJ2-7	CAWSVGGSSYEQYF	TGTGCCTGGAGTGTAGGGGGCAGCTCCTACGAGCAGTACTTC
NA	TRBV27	NA	TRBJ1-1	CASIQGGEAFF	TGTGCCAGCATACAAGGGGGAGAAGCTTTCTTT
TRBD1	TRBV30	NA	TRBJ2-5	CAWSLTGGETQYF	TGTGCCTGGAGTCTGACAGGGGGAGAGACCCAGTACTTC
TRBD2	TRBV6-5	few	TRBJ2-3	CASSSPSGGASDTQYF	TGTGCCAGCAGTTCTCCTAGCGGGGGGGCCAGCGATACGCAGTATTTT
TRBD2	TRBV6-4	once	TRBJ2-3	CASSEGSGGYAAEAQYF	TGTGCCAGCAGTGAGGGGAGCGGGGGGTATGCGGCCGAAGCGCAGTATTTT
TRBD2	TRBV30	NA	TRBJ2-7	CAWTSGGPYEQYF	TGTGCCTGGACTAGCGGGGGGCCCTACGAGCAGTACTTC
NA	TRBV5-1	NA	TRBJ1-1	CASSQDTTEAFF	TGCGCCAGCAGCCAGGACACCACTGAAGCTTTCTTT
TRBD2	TRBV19	NA	TRBJ2-7	CASSTSRTSVLEQYF	TGTGCCAGTAGTACTTCTCGGACTAGCGTGTTAGAGCAGTACTTC
TRBD1	TRBV10-3	NA	TRBJ1-1	CAIRDRGYTEAFF	TGTGCCATTAGGGACAGGGGTTACACTGAAGCTTTCTTT
NA	TRBV5-1	NA	TRBJ2-5	CASSLGGNWETQYF	TGCGCCAGCAGCTTGGGAGGGAACTGGGAGACCCAGTACTTC
TRBD2	TRBV5-1	NA	TRBJ2-1	CASSPPTSGVVNEQFF	TGCGCCAGCAGCCCGCCGACTAGCGGGGTAGTAAATGAGCAGTTCTTC
NA	TRBV2	few	TRBJ1-1	CASRVYEAFF	TGTGCCAGCAGGGTGTATGAGGCTTTCTTT
NA	TRBV27	NA	TRBJ2-6	CASSPVPSGANVLTF	TGTGCCAGCAGTCCGGTCCCGTCTGGGGCCAACGTCCTGACTTTC
TRBD2	TRBV6-4	NA	TRBJ2-6	CASSPRAGAGANVLTF	TGTGCCAGCAGCCCCCGGGCGGGGGCTGGGGCCAACGTCCTGACTTTC
TRBD2	TRBV7-6	NA	TRBJ2-7	CASSLAAGGAYEQYF	TGTGCCAGCAGCTTAGCAGCGGGGGGTGCCTACGAGCAGTACTTC
TRBD1	TRBV27	NA	TRBJ2-7	CASSRGQGPYEQYF	TGTGCCAGCAGTCGGGGACAGGGCCCCTACGAGCAGTACTTC
TRBD1	TRBV5-6	once	TRBJ1-2	CASRQGGVYGYTF	TGTGCCAGCAGACAGGGGGGGGTCTATGGCTACACCTTC
TRBD2	TRBV6-5	few	TRBJ2-3	CASSSRGEGTDTQYF	TGTGCCAGCAGTTCTCGGGGGGAAGGCACAGATACGCAGTATTTT
NA	TRBV7-8	NA	TRBJ2-5	CASGGALQETQYF	TGTGCCAGCGGGGGGGCCCTCCAAGAGACCCAGTACTTC
TRBD1	TRBV7-9	NA	TRBJ2-5	CASSGPGTDQETQYF	TGTGCCAGCAGCGGTCCCGGGACAGACCAAGAGACCCAGTACTTC
NA	TRBV19	NA	TRBJ2-7	CASRSPRGRSYEQYF	TGTGCCAGTAGAAGCCCCCGTGGCAGGTCCTACGAGCAGTACTTC
NA	TRBV11-3	NA	TRBJ2-7	CASSPTPGHYEQYF	TGTGCCAGCAGCCCGACACCGGGACACTACGAGCAGTACTTC
NA	TRBV10-3	NA	TRBJ1-1	CAITGNMNTEAFF	TGTGCCATCACCGGGAATATGAACACTGAAGCTTTCTTT
TRBD2	TRBV5-6	once	TRBJ2-1	CASSPLKVGLAGNEQFF	TGTGCCAGCAGCCCCCTAAAGGTAGGCCTAGCGGGCAATGAGCAGTTCTTC
TRBD1	TRBV7-9	few	TRBJ1-2	CASSLGQGAAYGYTF	TGTGCCAGCAGCTTAGGACAGGGAGCTGCCTATGGCTACACCTTC
NA	TRBV7-9	NA	TRBJ2-2	CASSLDDRTNTGELFF	TGTGCCAGCAGCTTAGATGACAGGACGAACACCGGGGAGCTGTTTTTT
TRBD1	TRBV6-1	NA	TRBJ1-2	CASSEGTGVFFSGYTF	TGTGCCAGCAGTGAGGGAACAGGGGTCTTTTTCAGTGGCTACACCTTC
NA	TRBV15	NA	TRBJ1-2	CATSRDPGGYTF	TGTGCCACCAGCAGAGATCCCGGGGGCTACACCTTC
TRBD1	TRBV7-9	NA	TRBJ1-2	CASSARQGPSYGYTF	TGTGCCAGCAGCGCTAGACAGGGACCGAGCTATGGCTACACCTTC
TRBD1	TRBV9	NA	TRBJ2-7	CASSWRPGQGYEQYF	TGTGCCAGCAGTTGGAGGCCGGGACAGGGCTACGAGCAGTACTTC
TRBD1	TRBV7-2	NA	TRBJ1-1	CASSVLRVDRVWGTEAFF	TGTGCCAGCAGCGTACTTAGGGTAGACAGGGTCTGGGGCACTGAAGCTTTCTTT
NA	TRBV6-4	NA	TRBJ1-1	CASSVIAGANTEAFF	TGTGCCAGCAGTGTGATAGCTGGGGCGAACACTGAAGCTTTCTTT
NA	TRBV5-6	NA	TRBJ1-1	CASSSEGSTEAFF	TGTGCCAGCAGCTCCGAGGGAAGCACTGAAGCTTTCTTT
TRBD1	TRBV9	NA	TRBJ2-2	CASSVEFRGRTGELFF	TGTGCCAGCAGCGTAGAGTTCAGGGGGCGCACCGGGGAGCTGTTTTTT
TRBD2	TRBV11-1	NA	TRBJ2-1	CASGLAHYNEQFF	TGTGCCAGCGGACTAGCTCACTACAATGAGCAGTTCTTC
NA	TRBV27	NA	TRBJ1-5	CASSLLSGLNQPQHF	TGTGCCAGCAGTTTACTTTCAGGTTTGAATCAGCCCCAGCATTTT
NA	TRBV23-1	NA	TRBJ1-2	CASSPKRQSYGYTF	TGCGCCAGCAGTCCAAAACGACAGTCCTATGGCTACACCTTC
TRBD1	TRBV7-8	NA	TRBJ1-4	CASSLDRGPNEKLFF	TGTGCCAGCAGCTTAGACAGGGGGCCTAATGAAAAACTGTTTTTT
TRBD2	TRBV2	NA	TRBJ2-1	CASSEGRGGLDEQFF	TGTGCCAGCAGCGAGGGGCGGGGGGGCCTCGATGAGCAGTTCTTC
NA	TRBV7-6	NA	TRBJ2-3	CASSSVDTQYF	TGTGCCAGCAGCTCGGTGGATACGCAGTATTTT
NA	TRBV6-5	NA	TRBJ1-1	CASSPRLAEAFF	TGTGCCAGCAGTCCGCGCCTAGCTGAAGCTTTCTTT
NA	TRBV4-3	NA	TRBJ2-7	CASSQGLTTMEQYF	TGCGCCAGCAGCCAAGGGCTGACTACGATGGAGCAGTACTTC
TRBD2	TRBV5-6	once	TRBJ2-5	CASSLSSGSYQETQYF	TGTGCCAGCAGCTTGTCTAGCGGGAGCTACCAAGAGACCCAGTACTTC
TRBD1	TRBV19	once	TRBJ2-3	CASSLDRGWTDTQYF	TGTGCCAGTAGTCTCGACAGGGGTTGGACAGATACGCAGTATTTT
TRBD2	TRBV9	NA	TRBJ2-1	CASSDPGLAGGQAYNEQFF	TGTGCCAGCAGCGACCCCGGACTAGCGGGGGGCCAAGCCTACAATGAGCAGTTCTTC
NA	TRBV6-1	NA	TRBJ1-2	CASSELPGLANYGYTF	TGTGCCAGCAGTGAACTTCCAGGGTTAGCTAACTATGGCTACACCTTC
TRBD1	TRBV7-9	NA	TRBJ1-2	CASSSNLYGQGGIREGYTF	TGTGCCAGCAGCTCGAATCTCTACGGACAGGGTGGGATTAGAGAGGGCTACACCTTC
TRBD1	TRBV4-1	NA	TRBJ2-5	CASSQEGQIPETQYF	TGCGCCAGCAGCCAAGAGGGACAGATTCCAGAGACCCAGTACTTC
NA	TRBV27	NA	TRBJ1-1	CASKEGNTEAFF	TGTGCCAGCAAGGAGGGGAACACTGAAGCTTTCTTT
NA	TRBV7-6	NA	TRBJ2-7	CASSLAPGGSTYEQYF	TGTGCCAGCAGCTTAGCCCCCGGAGGCAGCACCTACGAGCAGTACTTC